This T cell receptor beta chain was identified in a study of identical twins. Template switching introduced a universal primer site, and the cDNA bore unique molecular identifiers. TCRdb itself ran the 5' RACE reads through MiXCR, one entry per CDR3 protein. The sample carries 600,000 to 850,000 distinct CDR3 sequences, 15% to 20% recorded once. Between the trimmed V and J ends, which lost 6 bases and 0 bases, there was a span of 17 bases. This CDR3 is 17 amino acids long. Germline V gene data show CDR1 as KGHSH and CDR2 as LQKENI. The same data also went into a second study, on T cells expressing NK-cell markers. From that study: Seropositivity for HCMV was found in seven of the eight sequenced donors, with one seronegative. Dominant NKG2C+ clonotypes in roughly six donors made up roughly 1.0-7.5% of CD8+ T cells. In a handful of donors, dominant clonotypes made up about 28.3-65% of CD3+CD56-NKG2C+ cells.

This chain joins TRBV18 and TRBJ2-2; D is unresolved. The sequenced sample was PBMCs. This TCR came from a woman aged 18 to 35 in good health. In DNA form, the CDR3 reads TGTGCCAGCTCGATGACTCGCCCACTCGCGAACACCGGGGAGCTGTTTTTT. It specifies CASSMTRPLANTGELFF.